These 23 T cell receptor beta chains share one sample of origin, sequenced in a study of control samples from healthy donors and cancer patients. The method was immunoSEQ multiplex PCR; TCRdb's version includes in-frame clones alone and lacks a portion of them. This sample carries roughly 92,000 clones, around 87% of them seen once, and the ten largest clones take around 1.3%. Material for sequencing was blood. The receptors derive from a woman in her forties or fifties in good health.

V usage is TRBV9 and J usage is TRBJ2-7, with 8 positions matching TRBD2. V lost 0 bases, J lost 3 bases, and 11 bases stayed unmatched. This CDR3 has 17 amino acids. Germline V gives CDR1 SGDLS, CDR2 YYNGEE. The CDR3 reads CASSVAAAGEPLYEQYF. The CDR3 nucleotides read TGTGCCAGCAGCGTAGCCGCAGCGGGGGAACCCCTCTACGAGCAGTACTTC.

This chain connects TRBV9 to TRBJ2-5; TRBD2 is a possible D gene (5 bases). V was clipped by 0 bases and J by 7 bases, with 13 bases between them. The CDR3 contains 14 residues. Germline V lookup: CDR1 SGDLS, CDR2 YYNGEE. The CDR3 DNA follows: TGTGCCAGCAGCGTAGGGGATGTCGGAGGGACCCAGTACTTC. Protein product: CASSVGDVGGTQYF.

The chain is built from TRBV7-9 and TRBJ2-7; no firm D call. V was clipped by 0 bases and J by 2 bases, with 8 bases between them. Per the germline V gene, CDR1 is SEHNR and CDR2 is FQNEAQ (reference sequence). The CDR3 totals 14 residues. The CDR3, as DNA: TGTGCCAGCAGCTTAGCGTTGGGGACCTACGAGCAGTACTTC. Its translation: CASSLALGTYEQYF.

This chain joins TRBV10-3 and TRBJ1-4; 7 bases are a match to TRBD1. Germline loops: CDR1 ENHRY, CDR2 SYGVKD. CDR3 length equals 14 residues. V was clipped by 4 bases and J by 7 bases; unmatched bases: 6. The CDR3 DNA sequence: TGTGCCATCAGTGCAGGGACAGAGGGTGAAAAACTGTTTTTT. Translation: CAISAGTEGEKLFF.

The chain links TRBV19 to TRBJ1-6; D not resolved. The CDR3 has 13 amino acids. V lost 5 bases and J 5 bases, leaving 7 bases between the germline ends. Germline CDR1 reads LNHDA; CDR2 reads SQIVND (reference sequence). Here the CDR3 reads CASSVGHNSPLHF. The DNA for the CDR3 is TGTGCCAGTAGTGTCGGACATAATTCACCCCTCCACTTT.

J is TRBJ2-4 and V is TRBV4-3; D is perhaps TRBD2 (7 bases). Germline-derived CDR1 and CDR2 are LGHNA and YSLEER. The CDR3 covers 16 residues. Trimming cost V 1 base and J 1 base, with 11 bases left between them. The CDR3 region has the DNA TGCGCCAGCAGCCAAGTTGGGGGGGCGGCCAAAAACATTCAGTACTTC. Amino acid sequence: CASSQVGGAAKNIQYF.

The V call is TRBV18, the J call TRBJ1-1, with a possible D match to TRBD1 (5 bases). This CDR3 has 17 amino acids. V lost 2 bases to trimming and J lost 5 bases, with 21 bases between them. CDR1 is KGHSH, CDR2 LQKENI, per germline. CDR3 residues: CASSPGARELGLTEAFF. The CDR3 DNA reads as TGTGCCAGCTCACCAGGGGCGAGGGAACTCGGCCTTACTGAAGCTTTCTTT.

The chain links TRBV19 to TRBJ1-2; TRBD1 matches at 7 bases. The CDR3 is made up of 13 amino acids. Looked up from germline, CDR1 is LNHDA and CDR2 is SQIVND (reference sequence). V gave up 3 bases and J gave up 2 bases; unmatched junction bases: 0. The CDR3 sequence: CASSMDRNYGYTF. Here the CDR3 DNA reads TGTGCCAGTAGTATGGACAGGAACTATGGCTACACCTTC.

The J gene is TRBJ1-2, the V gene TRBV4-2; D not certain. Trimming stripped 3 bases from V and 2 bases from J, with 13 bases between. This CDR3 is built from 15 residues. CDR1 and CDR2 from the germline V gene are LGHNA and YNFKEQ. CDR3 region: CASSHDLGSNYGYTF. CDR3 coding DNA: TGTGCCAGCAGCCATGATTTGGGGTCGAACTATGGCTACACCTTC.

J is TRBJ1-5 and V is TRBV6-4, with D maybe TRBD1 (5 bases). The CDR3 runs 17 residues. Per the germline V gene, CDR1 is MRHNA and CDR2 is SNTAGT. With 1 base removed from V and 0 bases from J, the gap between germline ends came to 13 bases. The CDR3 sequence is CASSDFPGIYSNQPQHF. The CDR3 nucleotides read TGTGCCAGCAGTGACTTTCCAGGGATTTATAGCAATCAGCCCCAGCATTTT.

The rearrangement joins TRBV7-2 to TRBJ2-2; 7 nucleotides agree with TRBD1. The V and J ends lost 5 bases and 4 bases, in that order; junction bases with no gene match: 10. The CDR3 loop spans 16 amino acids. Germline CDR1 and CDR2: SGHTA and FQGNSA. The CDR3 loop is CASSRTTGNPTGELFF. DNA of the CDR3: TGTGCCAGCAGCCGCACGACAGGGAACCCCACCGGGGAGCTGTTTTTT.

The chain combines TRBV29-1 with TRBJ2-7, with D possibly called TRBD1 or TRBD2 (6 bases each). The CDR3 totals 14 residues. Germline V gene data show CDR1 as SQVTM and CDR2 as ANQGSEA. The V end lost 6 bases, the J end lost 2 bases, and 17 bases lay between the germline ends. The CDR3 sequence is CSVAEGGHTYEQYF. As DNA, the CDR3 is TGCAGCGTAGCTGAGGGGGGACACACCTACGAGCAGTACTTC.

V is TRBV20-1 and J is TRBJ1-2; D might be TRBD1 (6 bases). The CDR3 runs to 13 residues. Trimming took off 3 bases at V and 7 bases at J, with 15 bases between the two ends. Germline V gene sequence: CDR1 DFQATT, CDR2 SNEGSKA (reference sequence). The CDR3 DNA reads as TGCAGTGCTAGTCTGAGCGGGGGCTCTGGCTACACCTTC. Its translation is CSASLSGGSGYTF.

The chain uses TRBV6-2 or TRBV6-3 and TRBJ1-2, with 9 bases identical to TRBD1. Trimming took 5 bases from V and 8 from J; bases not matched to a gene: 12. Germline values: CDR1 MNHEY, CDR2 SVGEGT. The CDR3 covers 15 residues. The chain's CDR3 is CASSRQTGGIGGYTF. As DNA, the CDR3 is TGTGCCAGCAGTCGACAGACAGGGGGTATCGGGGGCTACACCTTC.

The chain has TRBV2 and TRBJ2-3, with D possibly TRBD2 on 5 matching bases. The V end lost 7 bases, the J end lost 2 bases, and 19 bases lay between the germline ends. Germline CDR1 SNHLY, CDR2 FYNNEI. This CDR3 has 16 residues. The CDR3 loop reads CASKEASIRTTDTQYF. In nucleotides, the CDR3 is TGTGCCAGCAAGGAGGCTTCGATCCGCACCACAGATACGCAGTATTTT.

This rearrangement joins TRBV3-1 (or the pseudogene TRBV3-2) to TRBJ1-1; D remains ambiguous. The CDR3 extends over 13 amino acids. V was shortened by 1 base and J by 1 base, with 4 bases between the two germline ends. In germline, CDR1 is LGHDT, CDR2 YNNKEL (reference sequence). The CDR3 is CASSQAWNTEAFF. Written as DNA, the CDR3 is TGTGCCAGCAGCCAAGCCTGGAACACTGAAGCTTTCTTT.

The chain employs TRBV21-1 and TRBJ2-7; the D call TRBD1 from the table was never checked on the DNA. TRBV21-1 is assigned pseudogene status. This CDR3 is built from 15 residues. The DNA for the CDR3 is TGTGCCAGCAGCAAAGTAAGTGACAAAACCTACGAGCAGTACTTC. The encoded protein is CASSKVSDKTYEQYF.

V gene TRBV10-3 combines with J gene TRBJ2-1; 11 bases match TRBD2. This CDR3 is built from 16 residues. CDR1 is ENHRY and CDR2 is SYGVKD in the germline V gene. The ends lost 3 bases at V and 3 bases at J; junction bases unmatched: 4. CDR3 region: CAISDASGGNYNEQFF. DNA for the CDR3: TGTGCCATCAGTGATGCTAGCGGGGGGAACTACAATGAGCAGTTCTTC.

V is TRBV12-3 or TRBV12-4 and J is TRBJ1-2, with 9 bases aligning to TRBD1. V lost 5 bases and J lost 6; bases outside the gene matches: 4. The length of the CDR3 is 13 residues. CDR3 coding DNA: TGTGCCAGCAGTCGGACAGGGGCGAATGGCTACACCTTC. Translating it yields CASSRTGANGYTF.

The chain is built from TRBV9 and TRBJ2-3, with 12 bases aligning to TRBD2. Unmatched junction bases numbered 1, after V lost 2 bases and J lost 3 bases. This CDR3 has 15 residues. Germline V CDR1 and CDR2: SGDLS, YYNGEE. The CDR3 protein is CASSVLAGGTDTQYF. The CDR3 nucleotides are TGTGCCAGCAGCGTTCTAGCGGGAGGGACAGATACGCAGTATTTT. The entire variable domain, with the rest obtained from reference TRBV9 and TRBJ2-3, is as follows: DSGVTQTPKHLITATGQRVTLRCSPRSGDLSVYWYQQSLDQGLQFLIQYYNGEERAKGNILERFSAQQFPDLHSELNLSSLELGDSALYFCASSVLAGGTDTQYFGPGTRLTVL.

This chain joins TRBV15 and TRBJ2-1, with D hard to call. The V end was cut by 0 bases, the J end by 0 bases, with 6 bases between. This CDR3 is 15 amino acids long. Germline assignment: CDR1 LNHNV and CDR2 YYDKDF (reference sequence). The CDR3 loop reads CATSRDSVSYNEQFF. The CDR3 DNA is TGTGCCACCAGCAGAGATTCAGTCTCCTACAATGAGCAGTTCTTC.

The chain is built from TRBV7-9 and TRBJ2-3; 9 bases line up with TRBD2. Trimming cost V 3 bases and J 3 bases; bases outside gene matches: 10. The germline gives CDR1 SEHNR, CDR2 FQNEAQ (reference sequence). CDR3 size: 17 residues. The DNA for the CDR3 is TGTGCCAGCAGCTTTGCGGCGGGGGGGCCTCGGACAGATACGCAGTATTTT. The encoded protein is CASSFAAGGPRTDTQYF.

The rearrangement links TRBV19 to TRBJ1-4; a weak D match, TRBD1 (6 bases). CDR3 size: 15 residues. CDR1 is LNHDA and CDR2 is SQIVND in the germline V gene (reference sequence). V lost 7 bases to trimming and J lost 9 bases, with 21 bases between them. CDR3 loop: CASTPLAGEEQKLFF. The DNA of the CDR3 is TGTGCCAGTACTCCCCTGGCAGGGGAGGAACAAAAACTGTTTTTT.